This T cell receptor (beta chain) is drawn from a study of control samples from healthy donors and cancer patients. The length of the CDR3 is 15 residues. CDR1 and CDR2 from the germline V gene are MNHEY and SVGEGT. V lost 5 bases, J lost 10 bases, and 8 bases stayed unmatched. Repertoires were generated with immunoSEQ multiplex PCR, while TCRdb's copy carries only in-frame clones and drops some. The sample has about 86,000 clones; roughly nine tenths are singletons. This clonotype was sampled from a woman aged 50 to 60 with colorectal cancer. This chain uses TRBV6-2 or TRBV6-3 with TRBJ1-6, with 10 bases lining up with TRBD1. Sequencing was carried out using PBMCs. The CDR3 region is CASSPPGTGDSPLHF. The CDR3 region has the DNA TGTGCCAGCAGTCCCCCCGGGACAGGGGACTCACCCCTCCACTTT.